This note documents a single T cell receptor beta chain sequence. Under the authors' procedure: The assay estimated nucleated cells by amplifying reference gene primers. The assay was immunoSEQ multiplex PCR, and TCRdb's table has in-frame clones only and misses some. V, J and clone size are taken as reported in that table, and D and trimming were inferred from the DNA itself. This sample has some 110,000 clones; more than 75% occur once, and the top ten carry approximately 4.7%. The data stem from a study of blood T cell repertoires in COVID-19. Study-wide context: Spain, Italy and the United States supplied samples that represented acute and convalescent COVID-19. PBMCs, B-cell-depleted T cells, or T cells were the source of the cDNA or gDNA that made up the material.

The germline CDR1 and CDR2 sequences are SGHAT and FQNNGV. The CDR3 contains 18 residues. Unmatched junction bases numbered 12, after V lost 3 bases and J lost 5 bases. The sequenced sample consisted of peripheral blood. The TCR sequence derives from a man aged 35 to 55 with acute or convalescent COVID-19. V gene TRBV11-2 combines with J gene TRBJ2-7; 14 positions agree with TRBD2. CDR3 in amino acids: CASSLPGQGLAGVDEQYF. The DNA of the CDR3 is TGTGCCAGCAGCTTGCCGGGACAGGGACTAGCGGGAGTCGACGAGCAGTACTTC.